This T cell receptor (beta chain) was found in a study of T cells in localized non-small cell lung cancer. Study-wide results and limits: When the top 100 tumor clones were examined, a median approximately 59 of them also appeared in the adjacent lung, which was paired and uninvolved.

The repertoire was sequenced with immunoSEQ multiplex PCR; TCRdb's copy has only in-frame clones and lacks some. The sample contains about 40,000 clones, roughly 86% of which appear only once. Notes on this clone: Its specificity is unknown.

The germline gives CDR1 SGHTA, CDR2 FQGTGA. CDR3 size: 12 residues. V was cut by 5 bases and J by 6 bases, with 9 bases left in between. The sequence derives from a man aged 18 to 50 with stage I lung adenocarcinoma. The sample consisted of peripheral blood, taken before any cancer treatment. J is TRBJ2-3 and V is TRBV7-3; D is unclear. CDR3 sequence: CASSAPGDTQYF. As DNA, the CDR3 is TGTGCCAGCAGCGCCCCGGGCGATACGCAGTATTTT.